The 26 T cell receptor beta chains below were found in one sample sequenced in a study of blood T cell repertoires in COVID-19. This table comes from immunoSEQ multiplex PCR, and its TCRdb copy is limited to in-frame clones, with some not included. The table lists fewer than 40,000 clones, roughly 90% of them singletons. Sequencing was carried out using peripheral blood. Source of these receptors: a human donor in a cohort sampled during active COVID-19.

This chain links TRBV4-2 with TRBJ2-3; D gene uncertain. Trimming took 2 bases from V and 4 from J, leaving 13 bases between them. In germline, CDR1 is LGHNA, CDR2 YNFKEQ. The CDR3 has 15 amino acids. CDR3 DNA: TGTGCCAGCAGCCAACCGGCCCAGGCCTCAGATACGCAGTATTTT. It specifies CASSQPAQASDTQYF.

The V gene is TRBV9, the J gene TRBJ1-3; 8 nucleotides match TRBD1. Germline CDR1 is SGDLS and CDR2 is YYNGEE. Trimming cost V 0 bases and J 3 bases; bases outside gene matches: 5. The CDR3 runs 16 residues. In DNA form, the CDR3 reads TGTGCCAGCAGCGTAGCTTCCGACAGGGGTGGAAACACCATATATTTT. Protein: CASSVASDRGGNTIYF.

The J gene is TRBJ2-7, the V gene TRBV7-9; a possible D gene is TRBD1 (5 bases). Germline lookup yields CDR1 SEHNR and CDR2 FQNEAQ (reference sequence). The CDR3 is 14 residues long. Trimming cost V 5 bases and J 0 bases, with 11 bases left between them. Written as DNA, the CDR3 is TGTGCCAGCAGCGGGGCAGAAAGCTCCTACGAGCAGTACTTC. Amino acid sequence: CASSGAESSYEQYF.

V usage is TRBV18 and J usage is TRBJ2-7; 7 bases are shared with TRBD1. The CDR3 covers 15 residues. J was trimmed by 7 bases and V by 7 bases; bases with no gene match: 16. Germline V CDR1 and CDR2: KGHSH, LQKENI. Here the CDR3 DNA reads TGTGCCAGCTTAGACGGCGCAGGGGGTATTGTGGAGCAGTACTTC. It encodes CASLDGAGGIVEQYF.

This chain's CDR3 is CASSLYPPRAGGPNEQFF. In DNA, the CDR3 is TGTGCCAGCAGCTTATATCCCCCCCGAGCGGGAGGGCCCAATGAGCAGTTCTTC. The V gene is TRBV11-2, the J gene TRBJ2-1; 10 bases fit TRBD2. Unmatched junction bases numbered 13, after V lost 2 bases and J lost 6 bases. The CDR3 contains 18 residues. CDR1 SGHAT and CDR2 FQNNGV come from the germline V gene.

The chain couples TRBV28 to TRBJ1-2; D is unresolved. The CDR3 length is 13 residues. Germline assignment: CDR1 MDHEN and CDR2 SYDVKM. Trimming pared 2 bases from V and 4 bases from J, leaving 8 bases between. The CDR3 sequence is CASSLGPLYGYTF. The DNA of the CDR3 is TGTGCCAGCAGTTTAGGCCCGCTCTATGGCTACACCTTC.

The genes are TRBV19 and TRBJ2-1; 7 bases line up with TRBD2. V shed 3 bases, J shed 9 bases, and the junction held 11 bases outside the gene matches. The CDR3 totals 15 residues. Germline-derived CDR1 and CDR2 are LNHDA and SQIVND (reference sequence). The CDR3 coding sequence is TGTGCCAGTAGTATGCAGACCACTAGCGTTGGTGAGCAGTTCTTC. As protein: CASSMQTTSVGEQFF.

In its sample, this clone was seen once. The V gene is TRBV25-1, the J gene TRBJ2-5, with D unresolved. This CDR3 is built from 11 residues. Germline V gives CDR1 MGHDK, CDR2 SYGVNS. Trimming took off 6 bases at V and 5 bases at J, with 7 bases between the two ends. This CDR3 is CASRERETQYF. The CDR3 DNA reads TGTGCCAGCAGGGAACGGGAGACCCAGTACTTC.

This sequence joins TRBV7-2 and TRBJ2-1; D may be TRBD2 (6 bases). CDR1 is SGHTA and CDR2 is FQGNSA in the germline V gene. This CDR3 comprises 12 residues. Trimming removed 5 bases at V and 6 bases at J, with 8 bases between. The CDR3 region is CASSHGGNEQFF. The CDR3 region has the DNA TGTGCCAGCAGCCACGGGGGCAATGAGCAGTTCTTC.

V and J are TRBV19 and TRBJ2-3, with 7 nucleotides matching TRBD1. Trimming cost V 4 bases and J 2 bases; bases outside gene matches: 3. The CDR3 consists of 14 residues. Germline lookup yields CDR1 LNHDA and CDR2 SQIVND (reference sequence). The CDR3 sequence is CASSKGTDTDTQYF. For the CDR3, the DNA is TGTGCCAGTAGTAAAGGGACAGACACAGATACGCAGTATTTT.

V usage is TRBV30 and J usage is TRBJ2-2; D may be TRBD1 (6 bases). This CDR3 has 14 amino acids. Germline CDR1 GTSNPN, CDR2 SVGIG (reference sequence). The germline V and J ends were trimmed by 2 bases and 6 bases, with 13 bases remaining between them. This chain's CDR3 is CAWSTGLWAGELFF. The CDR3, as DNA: TGTGCCTGGAGTACAGGGTTGTGGGCCGGGGAGCTGTTTTTT.

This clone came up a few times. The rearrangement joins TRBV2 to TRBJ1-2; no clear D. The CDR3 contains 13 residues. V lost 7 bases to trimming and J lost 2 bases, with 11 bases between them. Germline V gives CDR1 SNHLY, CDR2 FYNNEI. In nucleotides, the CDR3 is TGTGCCAGCACTACACAACAGAACTATGGCTACACCTTC. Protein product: CASTTQQNYGYTF.

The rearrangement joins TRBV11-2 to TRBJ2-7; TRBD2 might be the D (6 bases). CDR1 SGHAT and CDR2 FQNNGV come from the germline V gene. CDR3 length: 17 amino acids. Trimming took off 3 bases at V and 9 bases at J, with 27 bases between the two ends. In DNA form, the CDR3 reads TGTGCCAGCAGCTTCTTCGCAGGAGGGGCCCTCCTCCCAGTGCAGTACTTC. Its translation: CASSFFAGGALLPVQYF.

The CDR3 reads CASSLGGTGETQYF. The CDR3 bases are TGTGCCAGCAGCTTAGGGGGGACAGGAGAGACCCAGTACTTC. The chain couples TRBV7-2 to TRBJ2-5; 8 positions agree with TRBD1. The CDR3 is 14 amino acids. Germline V gene sequence: CDR1 SGHTA, CDR2 FQGNSA. V lost 1 base and J lost 4; bases outside the gene matches: 2.

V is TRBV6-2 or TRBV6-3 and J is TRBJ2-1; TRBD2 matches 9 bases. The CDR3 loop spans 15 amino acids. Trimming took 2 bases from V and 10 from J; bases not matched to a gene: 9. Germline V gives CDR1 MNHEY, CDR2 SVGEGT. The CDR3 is CASSYDRGRALEQFF. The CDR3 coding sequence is TGTGCCAGCAGTTACGATCGCGGGAGGGCCCTCGAGCAGTTCTTC.

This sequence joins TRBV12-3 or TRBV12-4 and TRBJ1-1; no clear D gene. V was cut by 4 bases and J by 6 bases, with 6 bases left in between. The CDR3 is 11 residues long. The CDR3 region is CASSSFSEAFF. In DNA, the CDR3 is TGTGCCAGCAGTTCTTTTTCTGAAGCTTTCTTT.

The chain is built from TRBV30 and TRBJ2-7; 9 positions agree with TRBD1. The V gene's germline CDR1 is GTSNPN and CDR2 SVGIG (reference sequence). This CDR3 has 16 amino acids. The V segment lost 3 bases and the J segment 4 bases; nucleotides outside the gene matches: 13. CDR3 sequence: CAWSPGQGLVRYEQYF. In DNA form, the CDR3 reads TGTGCCTGGAGCCCGGGACAGGGACTCGTTCGTTACGAGCAGTACTTC.

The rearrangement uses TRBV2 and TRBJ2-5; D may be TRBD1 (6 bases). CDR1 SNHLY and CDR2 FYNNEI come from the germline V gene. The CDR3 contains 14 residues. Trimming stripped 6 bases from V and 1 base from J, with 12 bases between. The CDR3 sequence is CASRTQGIQETQYF. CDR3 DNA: TGTGCCAGCAGGACCCAGGGGATCCAAGAGACCCAGTACTTC.

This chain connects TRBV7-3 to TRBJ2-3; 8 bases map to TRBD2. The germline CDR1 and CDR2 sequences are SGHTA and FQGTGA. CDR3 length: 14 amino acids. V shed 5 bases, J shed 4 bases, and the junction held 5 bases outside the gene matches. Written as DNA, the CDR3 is TGTGCCAGCAGCGCAAGCGGGAGCGCAGATACGCAGTATTTT. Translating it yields CASSASGSADTQYF.

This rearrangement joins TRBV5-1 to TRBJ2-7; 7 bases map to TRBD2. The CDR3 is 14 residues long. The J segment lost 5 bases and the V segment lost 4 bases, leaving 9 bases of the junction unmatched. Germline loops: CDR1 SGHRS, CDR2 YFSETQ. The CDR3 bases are TGCGCCAGCAGCGCTTGGCGGGAGACCCACGAGCAGTACTTC. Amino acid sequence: CASSAWRETHEQYF.

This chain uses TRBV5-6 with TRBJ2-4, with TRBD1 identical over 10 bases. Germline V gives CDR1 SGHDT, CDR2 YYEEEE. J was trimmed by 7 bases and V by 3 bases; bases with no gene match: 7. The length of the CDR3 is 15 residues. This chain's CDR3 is CASSSRQGAGNIQYF. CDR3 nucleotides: TGTGCCAGCAGCTCCCGACAGGGGGCGGGGAACATTCAGTACTTC.

CDR3 sequence: CASSLEGDTEAFF. The CDR3 DNA sequence: TGTGCCAGCAGCTTAGAGGGGGATACTGAAGCTTTCTTT. The J gene is TRBJ1-1, the V gene TRBV7-3; weak D call: TRBD1 (6 bases). V lost 2 bases and J 5 bases, leaving 9 bases between the germline ends. Germline CDR1 is SGHTA and CDR2 is FQGTGA. The CDR3 totals 13 residues.

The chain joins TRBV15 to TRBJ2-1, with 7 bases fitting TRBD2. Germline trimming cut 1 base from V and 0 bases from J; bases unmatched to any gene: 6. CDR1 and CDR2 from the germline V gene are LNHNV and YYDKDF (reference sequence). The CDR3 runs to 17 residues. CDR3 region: CATSRGSGGSSYNEQFF. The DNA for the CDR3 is TGTGCCACCAGCAGAGGAAGCGGCGGGAGCTCCTACAATGAGCAGTTCTTC.

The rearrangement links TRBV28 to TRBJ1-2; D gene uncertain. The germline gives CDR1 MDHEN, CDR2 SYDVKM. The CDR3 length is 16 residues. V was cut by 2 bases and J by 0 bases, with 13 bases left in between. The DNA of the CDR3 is TGTGCCAGCAGTTTACCCTCCTTACGAGCTAACTATGGCTACACCTTC. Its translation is CASSLPSLRANYGYTF.

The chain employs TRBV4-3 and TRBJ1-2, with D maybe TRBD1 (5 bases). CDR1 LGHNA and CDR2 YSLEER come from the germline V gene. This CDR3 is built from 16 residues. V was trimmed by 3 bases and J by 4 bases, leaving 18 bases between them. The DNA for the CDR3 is TGCGCCAGCAGCCAGAAATCGCACAGGTCCCCCTATGGCTACACCTTC. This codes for CASSQKSHRSPYGYTF.

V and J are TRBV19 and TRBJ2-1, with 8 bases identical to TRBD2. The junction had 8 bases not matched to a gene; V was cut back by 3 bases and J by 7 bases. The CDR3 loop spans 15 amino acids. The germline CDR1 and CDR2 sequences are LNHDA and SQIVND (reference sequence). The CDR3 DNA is TGTGCCAGTAGTATTCCCGGGAGGGCCTGGAATGAGCAGTTCTTC. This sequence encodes CASSIPGRAWNEQFF.